These T cell receptor beta chains were read from a single sample in a study of blood T cell repertoires in COVID-19. Some clones are missing from TCRdb's copy, which holds only in-frame ones; the method was immunoSEQ multiplex PCR. Among 150,000 to 200,000 clones listed, 80% to 90% were seen once. Material for sequencing was peripheral blood. All receptors come from a man between 18 and 29 years old who had recovered from COVID-19. Both conserved end residues are part of each CDR3. A D gene is named only where the DNA matches it firmly. A clone size is listed for some rows: how often the clone was seen (once, few, many), or a class if it is expanded.

TRBJ2-5	14	.	.	TRBV2	CASSGRGPGETQYF	TGTGCCAGCAGTGGGCGGGGGCCGGGGGAGACCCAGTACTTC
TRBJ1-1	14	.	.	TRBV19	CASSMGRLNTEAFF	TGTGCCAGTAGTATGGGCAGGTTGAACACTGAAGCTTTCTTT
TRBJ2-7	14	TRBD1	once	TRBV18	CASSPAGTDYEQYF	TGTGCCAGCTCACCCGCCGGGACAGATTACGAGCAGTACTTC
TRBJ1-2	14	.	.	TRBV4-3	CASSQEANRAGYTF	TGCGCCAGCAGCCAAGAAGCCAACAGGGCTGGCTACACCTTC
TRBJ2-7	15	.	.	TRBV6-5	CASVRPGIRTREQYF	TGTGCCAGCGTACGGCCCGGGATCCGAACGAGAGAGCAGTACTTC
TRBJ2-6	17	.	.	TRBV4-3	CASSQDPWGAGANVLTF	TGCGCCAGCAGCCAAGACCCGTGGGGCGCCGGGGCCAACGTCCTGACTTTC
TRBJ2-5	17	TRBD2	.	TRBV28	CASSLKTSGKDFETQYF	TGTGCCAGCAGTCTAAAGACTAGCGGGAAAGATTTCGAGACCCAGTACTTC
TRBJ2-2	15	TRBD2	.	TRBV9	CASSFRLAGTGELFF	TGTGCCAGCAGCTTTCGACTAGCGGGCACCGGGGAGCTGTTTTTT
TRBJ2-7	13	.	.	TRBV7-9	CASSLVSSYEQYF	TGTGCCAGCAGCCTAGTCTCCTCCTACGAGCAGTACTTC
TRBJ2-7	14	.	.	TRBV6-5	CASSYEGATYEQYF	TGTGCCAGCAGTTACGAAGGGGCTACCTACGAGCAGTACTTC
TRBJ2-7	15	TRBD2	.	TRBV15	CATSKGGTSGYEQYF	TGTGCCACCAGCAAGGGGGGGACTAGCGGCTACGAGCAGTACTTC
TRBJ1-1	14	.	.	TRBV14	CASRGEAKNTEAFF	TGTGCCAGCAGGGGAGAGGCTAAGAACACTGAAGCTTTCTTT
TRBJ1-3	17	.	.	TRBV21-1	CASSRGRWRLSGNTIYF	TGTGCCAGCAGCAGGGGGCGTTGGCGACTCTCTGGAAACACCATATATTTT
TRBJ1-6	14	TRBD1	.	TRBV7-9	CASSSDRGQVTLHF	TGTGCCAGCAGCTCGGACAGGGGACAGGTGACCCTCCACTTT
TRBJ1-5	15	TRBD1	.	TRBV15	CATSRDGQGSQPQHF	TGTGCCACCAGCAGAGATGGACAGGGGAGTCAGCCCCAGCATTTT
TRBJ1-1	14	TRBD1	.	TRBV5-4	CASSWTGANTEAFF	TGTGCCAGCAGCTGGACAGGGGCGAACACTGAAGCTTTCTTT
TRBJ2-3	17	.	.	TRBV4-3	CASSQDERSLNTDTQYF	TGCGCCAGCAGCCAAGATGAAAGATCCCTAAACACAGATACGCAGTATTTT
TRBJ2-1	15	TRBD1	few	TRBV14	CASSHRDRGWNEQFF	TGTGCCAGCTCACACCGGGACAGGGGGTGGAATGAGCAGTTCTTC
TRBJ1-1	16	TRBD1	.	TRBV7-9	CASSVPTGGWNTEAFF	TGTGCCAGCAGCGTCCCGACAGGGGGTTGGAACACTGAAGCTTTCTTT
TRBJ2-3	16	TRBD1	.	TRBV5-1	CASSRTTGSGTDTQYF	TGCGCCAGCAGCCGCACGACAGGGTCGGGCACAGATACGCAGTATTTT
TRBJ2-7	18	.	.	TRBV27	CASSQGRGEVKGRYEQYF	TGTGCCAGCAGTCAGGGGAGAGGTGAAGTTAAGGGGCGATACGAGCAGTACTTC
TRBJ1-1	17	TRBD1	.	TRBV28	CASSLWRRDRGQAEAFF	TGTGCCAGCAGTTTATGGCGCCGGGACAGGGGGCAGGCTGAAGCTTTCTTT
TRBJ1-1	14	TRBD1	.	TRBV4-3	CASSQDRVNTEAFF	TGCGCCAGCAGCCAGGACAGGGTTAACACTGAAGCTTTCTTT
TRBJ1-1	15	.	.	TRBV27	CASSFQGNMNTEAFF	TGTGCCAGCAGTTTTCAGGGAAACATGAACACTGAAGCTTTCTTT
TRBJ2-5	16	TRBD2	.	TRBV2	CASNAGLAGGQEAQYF	TGTGCCAGCAACGCAGGACTAGCGGGTGGACAAGAGGCCCAGTACTTC
TRBJ1-5	13	.	.	TRBV6-1	CASSDLGYQPQHF	TGTGCCAGCAGTGATCTCGGGTACCAGCCCCAGCATTTT
TRBJ2-1	15	TRBD2	.	TRBV19	CAIQKTSGGGNEQFF	TGTGCCATACAGAAGACTAGCGGAGGGGGGAATGAGCAGTTCTTC
TRBJ1-1	15	.	.	TRBV7-9	CASSLPTKTLTEAFF	TGTGCCAGCAGCTTACCGACAAAGACCCTCACTGAAGCTTTCTTT
TRBJ2-7	13	.	.	TRBV6-2/TRBV6-3	CASSYFRGYEQYF	TGTGCCAGCAGTTACTTCCGAGGCTACGAGCAGTACTTC
TRBJ1-4	13	.	.	TRBV5-5	CASSLAVNEKLFF	TGTGCCAGCAGCTTGGCGGTTAATGAAAAACTGTTTTTT
TRBJ1-3	15	.	.	TRBV6-6	CASSPDRLGGNTIYF	TGTGCCAGCAGTCCAGATCGGCTCGGGGGAAACACCATATATTTT
TRBJ1-2	13	.	.	TRBV5-6	CASSLDSEYGYTF	TGTGCCAGCAGCTTGGACAGTGAATATGGCTACACCTTC
TRBJ1-1	15	TRBD1	.	TRBV27	CASSSTGTDNTEAFF	TGTGCCAGCAGTTCGACCGGGACAGACAACACTGAAGCTTTCTTT
TRBJ2-2	15	.	once	TRBV18	CASSPDSQNTGELFF	TGTGCCAGCTCACCGGACAGCCAGAACACCGGGGAGCTGTTTTTT
TRBJ2-5	13	TRBD1	.	TRBV30	CAWSRGLGETQYF	TGTGCCTGGAGTAGGGGGCTGGGAGAGACCCAGTACTTC
TRBJ2-7	15	.	.	TRBV5-5	CASSLGNSQNYEQYF	TGTGCCAGCAGCTTGGGGAACAGCCAGAACTACGAGCAGTACTTC
TRBJ2-6	16	.	.	TRBV4-3	CASSPGHPSGANVLTF	TGCGCCAGCAGCCCCGGACACCCCTCTGGGGCCAACGTCCTGACTTTC
TRBJ2-3	17	.	.	TRBV27	CASSLSWASSSTDTQYF	TGTGCCAGCAGTTTATCGTGGGCTAGCAGCAGCACAGATACGCAGTATTTT
TRBJ1-5	16	.	.	TRBV7-6	CASSLLPGNSNQPQHF	TGTGCCAGCAGCTTACTACCAGGCAATAGCAATCAGCCCCAGCATTTT
TRBJ2-1	13	.	.	TRBV5-1	CASSLADRDEQFF	TGCGCCAGCAGCTTGGCCGATCGGGATGAGCAGTTCTTC
TRBJ1-2	13	TRBD1	.	TRBV28	CASSRTGGGGYTF	TGTGCCAGCAGTCGGACAGGGGGCGGGGGCTACACCTTC
TRBJ2-4	13	.	.	TRBV2	CASSQPGSNIQYF	TGTGCCAGCAGTCAACCCGGGTCAAACATTCAGTACTTC
TRBJ2-2	15	.	.	TRBV11-1	CASSAPRGLTGELFF	TGTGCCAGCAGCGCCCCCAGGGGCCTCACCGGGGAGCTGTTTTTT
TRBJ1-2	13	.	.	TRBV27	CASSFGPGEGYTF	TGTGCCAGCAGTTTCGGCCCGGGAGAGGGCTACACCTTC
TRBJ1-2	16	.	.	TRBV18	CASSLPGQRANYGYTF	TGTGCCAGCTCACTTCCGGGACAAAGAGCTAACTATGGCTACACCTTC